This T cell receptor beta chain was retrieved from a study of response to subunit inactivated influenza vaccine. Study results and caveats: Researchers suggested that each seasonal influenza vaccination recruits few new T cells.

The V segment lost 1 base and the J segment 6 bases; nucleotides outside the gene matches: 5. The CDR3 totals 14 residues. Germline V CDR1 and CDR2: ENHRY, SYGVKD. This clonotype was observed at least ten times. Its cognate antigen is unknown. TCRdb reprocessed the RT-PCR reads via MiXCR and lists one record per CDR3 protein. The sample comprises more than 450,000 distinct CDR3 sequences, approximately 7.7% of which are singletons, and 10% to 15% rests with the top ten. The rearrangement joins TRBV10-3 to TRBJ2-7, with TRBD2 identical over 8 bases. The source of this sequence is a man aged 45-69 years who received an inactivated influenza vaccine. Sample: PBMCs from blood, taken around 25 months after vaccination. CDR3: CAISEFSGTSEQYF. Written as DNA, the CDR3 is TGTGCCATCAGTGAGTTTAGCGGGACATCCGAGCAGTACTTC.